This record concerns one T cell receptor beta chain sequence. Its antigen is as yet unknown. Scientists made TCR beta cDNA using 5'RACE template switching with UMIs. TCRdb reprocessed the 5' RACE reads and stores each CDR3 protein as one record, lacking DNA. This sample contains fewer than 400,000 distinct CDR3 sequences. The CDR3 is 13 residues long. From germline, CDR1 is DFQATT and CDR2 SNEGSKA (reference sequence). These data belong to a study of T cells expressing NK-cell markers. Study results and limitations: The study found dominant NKG2C+ clonotypes at about 1.0-8% of CD8+ T cells in six donors. HCMV specificity of the expanded NKG2C+ T cell clones stayed unclear.

The receptor's source is a woman aged 45 to 65 in good health. V and J are TRBV20-1 and TRBJ2-3; TCRdb gives TRBD1 as the D gene, but with no DNA this cannot be confirmed. The sample comprised blood T cells: a sorted CD56 or NKG2C T cell subset, CD4+ or CD8+ T cells, or bulk PBMC T cells (not recorded which). The chain's CDR3 is CSASPGGPDTQYF.